Shown below are 31 T cell receptor beta chains from a single sample sequenced in a study of T cell responses to AZD1222 COVID-19 vaccine. Profiling relied on immunoSEQ multiplex PCR, and the TCRdb table lists in-frame clones only, not all of them. This table holds roughly 150,000 clones, 90% found once. This sample comprised peripheral blood, obtained 28 days after the second AZD1222 dose. The receptors here all came from an adult who received the AZD1222 COVID-19 vaccine.

The chain is built from TRBV7-2 and TRBJ1-4; no clear D gene. The V end was cut by 5 bases, the J end by 0 bases, with 10 bases between. The germline V gene has CDR1 SGHTA and CDR2 FQGNSA. The CDR3 has 15 residues. CDR3 sequence reads: CASSANYATNEKLFF. DNA of the CDR3: TGTGCCAGCAGCGCCAACTATGCAACTAATGAAAAACTGTTTTTT.

This sequence joins TRBV7-9 and TRBJ2-3, with D perhaps TRBD1 (5 bases). This CDR3 contains 15 residues. The V and J ends lost 5 bases and 0 bases respectively, with 12 bases between them. Germline V gene lookup returns CDR1 SEHNR and CDR2 FQNEAQ (reference sequence). CDR3 region: CASSPTESSTDTQYF. The CDR3 DNA follows: TGTGCCAGCAGCCCGACAGAATCTAGCACAGATACGCAGTATTTT.

This chain links TRBV19 with TRBJ1-4; D possibly corresponds to TRBD1 (5 bases). This CDR3 is 13 amino acids long. Trimming removed 6 bases from V and 8 bases from J, with 13 bases in between. CDR1 LNHDA and CDR2 SQIVND come from the germline V gene (reference sequence). CDR3 in amino acids: CASSRVEGEKLFF. The CDR3 bases are TGTGCCAGTAGCAGGGTAGAGGGAGAAAAACTGTTTTTT.

The chain joins TRBV3-1 (or the pseudogene TRBV3-2) to TRBJ2-2, with 12 bases lining up with TRBD2. Trimming removed 4 bases from V and 0 bases from J; junction bases left unmatched: 6. Germline CDR1 reads LGHDT; CDR2 reads YNNKEL (reference sequence). The CDR3 length is 18 residues. CDR3 sequence: CASSRPGTSGSNTGELFF. In DNA form, the CDR3 reads TGTGCCAGCAGCCGCCCAGGGACTAGCGGGTCGAACACCGGGGAGCTGTTTTTT.

The chain joins TRBV6-5 to TRBJ2-2; D gene unclear. V was shortened by 6 bases and J by 2 bases, with 4 bases between the two germline ends. The germline gives CDR1 MNHEY, CDR2 SVGAGI. The CDR3 runs to 12 residues. In DNA form, the CDR3 reads TGTGCCAGCAGCCGAAACACCGGGGAGCTGTTTTTT. It encodes CASSRNTGELFF.

This rearrangement joins TRBV11-3 to TRBJ2-7; the D call may be TRBD1 or TRBD2 (5 bases each). The CDR3 consists of 16 residues. The germline CDR1 and CDR2 sequences are SGHNT and YENEEA. V lost 1 base to trimming and J lost 6 bases, with 19 bases between them. In DNA form, the CDR3 reads TGTGCCAGCAGCTTAGGGCGTATCTTGGGTGGGGGCGAGCAGTACTTC. It is translated as CASSLGRILGGGEQYF.

In its sample, this clone was seen once. This chain connects TRBV27 to TRBJ2-5, with 10 bases identical to TRBD1. V lost 5 bases and J lost 2; bases outside the gene matches: 20. This CDR3 is 20 amino acids long. Germline CDR1 reads MNHEY; CDR2 reads SMNVEV (reference sequence). The CDR3 nucleotides are TGTGCCAGCAGTCGGTCGCCGGGACAGGGGCCCCAGGGGATTCAAGAGACCCAGTACTTC. Amino acid sequence: CASSRSPGQGPQGIQETQYF.

V usage is TRBV6-1 and J usage is TRBJ1-2, with D perhaps TRBD1 (5 bases). There are 17 residues in the CDR3. Per germline, CDR1 MNHNS and CDR2 SASEGT. The V and J ends lost 7 bases and 0 bases respectively, with 21 bases between them. CDR3 in amino acids: CASNEGRAATSNYGYTF. As DNA, the CDR3 is TGTGCCAGCAATGAGGGGAGGGCCGCGACTTCTAACTATGGCTACACCTTC.

This sequence joins TRBV9 and TRBJ1-4; D gene unclear. This CDR3 has 15 amino acids. Germline CDR1 and CDR2: SGDLS and YYNGEE. V gave up 0 bases and J gave up 0 bases, with 6 bases separating them. The DNA for the CDR3 is TGTGCCAGCAGCGTAGGGGTCGCAACTAATGAAAAACTGTTTTTT. This encodes CASSVGVATNEKLFF.

This sequence joins TRBV3-1 (or the pseudogene TRBV3-2) and TRBJ1-2; 9 bases map to TRBD1. This CDR3 comprises 16 residues. Germline loops: CDR1 LGHDT, CDR2 YNNKEL (reference sequence). Trimming cost V 0 bases and J 4 bases; bases outside gene matches: 6. CDR3 nucleotides: TGTGCCAGCAGCCAAGATGGGACAGGGCTGGGCTATGGCTACACCTTC. It encodes CASSQDGTGLGYGYTF.

The count of this clone is one. The genes are TRBV10-2 and TRBJ2-1; D is tentatively TRBD1 or TRBD2 (5 bases each). The CDR3 spans 14 residues. The V end was cut by 7 bases, the J end by 10 bases, with 20 bases between. Germline CDR1 and CDR2: WSHSY and SAAADI. The CDR3 spells CASTDGTRGEEQFF. CDR3 DNA sequence: TGCGCCAGCACCGACGGGACCCGGGGCGAGGAGCAGTTCTTC.

V and J are TRBV30 and TRBJ1-3; the D is unclear. Germline-derived CDR1 and CDR2 are GTSNPN and SVGIG (reference sequence). The CDR3 is 14 residues long. With 0 bases removed from V and 2 bases from J, the gap between germline ends came to 8 bases. The CDR3 spells CAWSVKGPGNTIYF. The DNA for the CDR3 is TGTGCCTGGAGTGTAAAGGGTCCTGGAAACACCATATATTTT.

This sequence joins TRBV19 and TRBJ1-5; 8 bases align to TRBD1. The V gene's germline CDR1 is LNHDA and CDR2 SQIVND (reference sequence). The CDR3 length is 18 residues. After removal of 8 bases from V and 4 bases from J, the junction contained 19 bases not matched to a gene. CDR3 DNA: TGTGCCAGTCAATCCCTAGGACAGGGTTTCGGAAGAAATCAGCCCCAGCATTTT. It specifies CASQSLGQGFGRNQPQHF.

This clone was observed once. The chain employs TRBV28 and TRBJ2-7; D is possibly TRBD1 (5 bases). Germline CDR1 reads MDHEN; CDR2 reads SYDVKM. The CDR3 is 14 residues long. V lost 3 bases, J lost 1 base, and 10 bases lay in between. CDR3 residues: CASSLGLGSYEQYF. Here the CDR3 DNA reads TGTGCCAGCAGTTTGGGGCTGGGTTCCTACGAGCAGTACTTC.

This clone has only one observation. V usage is TRBV14 and J usage is TRBJ1-3; no firm D call. Trimming removed 4 bases at V and 2 bases at J, with 3 bases between. Germline CDR1 reads SGHDN; CDR2 reads FVKESK. The CDR3 runs to 12 residues. The CDR3 loop is CASSLPGNTIYF. CDR3 sequence (DNA): TGTGCCAGCAGCCTTCCTGGAAACACCATATATTTT. Full variable domain (missing parts from reference TRBV14 and TRBJ1-3): EAGVTQFPSHSVIEKGQTVTLRCDPISGHDNLYWYRRVMGKEIKFLLHFVKESKQDESGMPNNRFLAERTGGTYSTLKVQPAELEDSGVYFCASSLPGNTIYFGEGSWLTVV.

This rearrangement joins TRBV7-2 to TRBJ2-5; 8 positions agree with TRBD2. Germline V gene data show CDR1 as SGHTA and CDR2 as FQGNSA. This CDR3 spans 17 amino acids. V lost 2 bases and J lost 5; bases outside the gene matches: 13. The CDR3 nucleotides are TGTGCCAGCAGCTTACGGGCGCCCGGGGGGGCGGGGGAGACCCAGTACTTC. Translated, it gives CASSLRAPGGAGETQYF.

The rearrangement uses TRBV7-2 and TRBJ2-2; 8 bases fit TRBD1. The germline V gene encodes CDR1 SGHTA and CDR2 FQGNSA. The CDR3 runs to 17 residues. The V gene end was trimmed by 0 bases and the J gene end by 4 bases; junction bases not matched to a gene: 7. CDR3 in amino acids: CASSLAAGGFSTGELFF. CDR3 nucleotide sequence: TGTGCCAGCAGCTTAGCGGCAGGGGGCTTTAGCACCGGGGAGCTGTTTTTT.

This clone came up once. The chain has TRBV20-1 and TRBJ1-5, with unresolved D. V was clipped by 3 bases and J by 9 bases, with 18 bases between them. Looked up from germline, CDR1 is DFQATT and CDR2 is SNEGSKA (reference sequence). This CDR3 spans 14 amino acids. CDR3 coding DNA: TGCAGTGCTAGTCGGATGTCAGGCGAGGGGCCCCAGCATTTT. This sequence encodes CSASRMSGEGPQHF.

This chain uses TRBV7-3 with TRBJ1-1; D unclear. Germline-derived CDR1 and CDR2 are SGHTA and FQGTGA. V was cut by 2 bases and J by 6 bases, with 10 bases left in between. This CDR3 is 13 amino acids long. The CDR3 reads CASSLFGGAEAFF. The CDR3 bases are TGTGCCAGCAGCTTATTCGGCGGCGCTGAAGCTTTCTTT.

The CDR3 nucleotides read TGTGCCAGCTTATTACTGCAAGGGAACACCGGGGAGCTGTTTTTT. Encoded protein: CASLLLQGNTGELFF. The V call is TRBV6-5, the J call TRBJ2-2; D gene unclear. The CDR3 runs to 15 residues. Trimming shortened V by 8 bases and J by 1 base, and 14 bases separated the two germline ends. Germline V CDR1 and CDR2: MNHEY, SVGAGI.

The rearrangement joins TRBV5-6 to TRBJ1-5, with D uncertain. Germline V gene lookup returns CDR1 SGHDT and CDR2 YYEEEE. CDR3 length equals 12 residues. V was trimmed by 4 bases and J by 7 bases, leaving 9 bases between them. The CDR3 region has the DNA TGTGCCAGCAGCCTTTTAGAGCAGCCCCAGCATTTT. Its translation: CASSLLEQPQHF.

This chain joins TRBV19 and TRBJ2-1; weak D call: TRBD1 (6 bases). V was pared by 7 bases and J by 1 base, with 14 bases between. Germline-derived CDR1 and CDR2 are LNHDA and SQIVND (reference sequence). The CDR3 loop spans 15 amino acids. DNA of the CDR3: TGTGCCAGTACCGCCCCAGGGGAATCCTACAATGAGCAGTTCTTC. It is translated as CASTAPGESYNEQFF.

The rearrangement links TRBV29-1 to TRBJ2-1; 8 nucleotides agree with TRBD2. This CDR3 is built from 18 residues. V shed 3 bases and J 4 bases; nucleotides not matched to a gene: 17. CDR1 is SQVTM and CDR2 is ANQGSEA in the germline V gene. CDR3: CSVDVDEFAGGRYNEQFF. The CDR3 DNA reads as TGCAGCGTTGATGTTGATGAGTTCGCGGGAGGAAGGTACAATGAGCAGTTCTTC.

The chain combines TRBV19 with TRBJ1-1; D not certain. The germline V and J ends were trimmed by 9 bases and 1 base, with 18 bases remaining between them. This CDR3 comprises 15 residues. Germline V gives CDR1 LNHDA, CDR2 SQIVND (reference sequence). The CDR3 spells CASYGVEASNTEAFF. CDR3 DNA sequence: TGTGCCAGCTATGGGGTAGAAGCCTCGAACACTGAAGCTTTCTTT.

This clone was counted a single time. The chain has TRBV30 and TRBJ1-2, with 8 bases identical to TRBD1. V was clipped by 4 bases and J by 8 bases; unmatched bases: 6. The CDR3 spans 12 residues. Germline V gene data show CDR1 as GTSNPN and CDR2 as SVGIG (reference sequence). The CDR3 DNA reads as TGTGCCTGGAAGTTTGGACAGGGCGGCTACACCTTC. Amino acids: CAWKFGQGGYTF.

The V gene is TRBV7-9, the J gene TRBJ1-2; D not certain. This CDR3 region has 13 residues. CDR1 is SEHNR, CDR2 FQNEAQ, per germline (reference sequence). Trimming took 2 bases from V and 1 from J, leaving 5 bases between them. The CDR3 DNA reads TGTGCCAGCAGCTTACGGAATAACTATGGCTACACCTTC. Translated, it gives CASSLRNNYGYTF.

The chain joins TRBV6-5 to TRBJ2-7; D uncertain. Trimming shortened V by 6 bases and J by 5 bases, and 8 bases separated the two germline ends. CDR3 length: 11 residues. Germline CDR1 and CDR2: MNHEY and SVGAGI. This chain's CDR3 is CASRRVNEQYF. In DNA form, the CDR3 reads TGTGCCAGCAGAAGGGTCAACGAGCAGTACTTC.

V gene TRBV29-1 combines with J gene TRBJ1-2; no definite D call. This CDR3 contains 13 residues. Germline loops: CDR1 SQVTM, CDR2 ANQGSEA. Trimming cost V 4 bases and J 0 bases, with 9 bases left between them. The CDR3 nucleotides are TGCAGCGTTGCCCCAGACACTAACTATGGCTACACCTTC. It encodes CSVAPDTNYGYTF.

This chain links TRBV6-6 with TRBJ2-7; the D gene is possibly TRBD2 (6 bases). V dropped 7 bases and J dropped 2 bases, with 18 bases sitting between them. The CDR3 totals 15 residues. Germline lookup yields CDR1 MNHNY and CDR2 SVGAGI (reference sequence). The CDR3 bases are TGTGCCAGCACCAACGCGGGGAAACGAGCCTACGAGCAGTACTTC. The encoded protein is CASTNAGKRAYEQYF.

The rearrangement joins TRBV19 to TRBJ1-4, with D possibly TRBD1 on 5 matching bases. CDR1 and CDR2 (germline): LNHDA, SQIVND (reference sequence). V shed 10 bases and J shed 1 base, with 16 bases lying between them. This CDR3 is 15 amino acids long. The DNA of the CDR3 is TGTGCCACCAGGAGGTTGGGGGGAACTAATGAAAAACTGTTTTTT. It is translated as CATRRLGGTNEKLFF.

The V call is TRBV5-1, the J call TRBJ2-2; D is unclear. CDR1 is SGHRS, CDR2 YFSETQ, per germline. The CDR3 is 15 residues long. V was cut by 3 bases and J by 4 bases, with 13 bases left in between. The CDR3 region has the DNA TGCGCCAGCAGCTACGACACCCTGGGCACCGGGGAGCTGTTTTTT. Its translation: CASSYDTLGTGELFF.